Sequencing of this TCR beta chain was carried out in a study of identical twins. It was template switching that added a universal primer site, and there were unique molecular identifiers on the cDNA. TCRdb analysed the 5' RACE reads with MiXCR anew, one entry per CDR3 protein. The sample carries approximately 500,000 distinct CDR3 sequences, less than 25% recorded once. In germline, CDR1 is SGHDT, CDR2 YYEEEE. The V end lost 3 bases, the J end lost 8 bases, and 8 bases lay between the germline ends. The CDR3 runs 11 residues. These data also featured in a second study, about T cells expressing NK-cell markers.

The chain has TRBV5-6 and TRBJ1-2; D not resolved. The receptor was derived from a woman in her late teens or twenties in good health. The sample consisted of CD4+ T cells sorted from blood. The chain's CDR3 is CASSSTGGYTF. CDR3 coding DNA: TGTGCCAGCAGCTCGACGGGGGGCTACACCTTC.